This TCR beta chain was identified during a study of blood T cell repertoires in COVID-19. With 8 bases clipped from V and 5 bases from J, the junction kept 0 bases outside the gene matches. Germline loops: CDR1 SGHTA, CDR2 FQGNSA. This CDR3 is 13 amino acids long. Generated by immunoSEQ multiplex PCR, the TCRdb table keeps only in-frame clones and is missing some. The data show about 140,000 clones, around four fifths seen once. The V call is TRBV7-2, the J call TRBJ2-5; 15 bases fit TRBD2. The source material was PBMCs or T cells enriched from blood (not recorded which). This sequence originates from a woman aged 45-65 years with acute COVID-19. The CDR3 is CASGLAGGETQYF. The CDR3 DNA reads TGTGCCAGCGGACTAGCGGGAGGGGAGACCCAGTACTTC.